Listed below are T cell receptor beta chains from one sample, sequenced in a study of T cell responses to AZD1222 COVID-19 vaccine. Generated by immunoSEQ multiplex PCR, the TCRdb table keeps only in-frame clones and is missing some. There are about 130,000 clones in the sample; over 90% occur only once, and 5% to 6.5% lies in the top ten. Here the sequenced sample was peripheral blood, taken on day 0 of AZD1222 vaccination. Receptors originate from an adult in good health. Both conserved end residues are part of each CDR3. Each record gives: CDR3 DNA, CDR3 protein, V gene, J gene, D gene, clone size. The D gene is left open where the match is weak. Only part of the rows carry a size: once, few, many, or a class if the clone is expanded.

cdr3_nt: TGCAGCGTCACTACATGGAACACTGAAGCTTTCTTT
cdr3_aa: CSVTTWNTEAFF
v_call: TRBV29-1
j_call: TRBJ1-1
d_call: .
clone_size: .

cdr3_nt: TGTGCCAGTAGTATAGGCCTCGGCGGGAGGGCCAGAAATGAGCAGTTCTTC
cdr3_aa: CASSIGLGGRARNEQFF
v_call: TRBV19
j_call: TRBJ2-1
d_call: TRBD2
clone_size: .

cdr3_nt: TGTGCCAGCAGCCAATGGACAGGGGGGGGAGCTTTCTTT
cdr3_aa: CASSQWTGGGAFF
v_call: TRBV3-1/TRBV3-2
j_call: TRBJ1-1
d_call: TRBD1
clone_size: .

cdr3_nt: TGTGCCAGTAGTATAGGAGACACCGGCGGGGGCAATGAGCAGTTCTTC
cdr3_aa: CASSIGDTGGGNEQFF
v_call: TRBV19
j_call: TRBJ2-1
d_call: TRBD2
clone_size: .

cdr3_nt: TGTGCCAGTAGTCCCCTGGAGTTCGCCTACGAGCAGTACTTC
cdr3_aa: CASSPLEFAYEQYF
v_call: TRBV28
j_call: TRBJ2-7
d_call: .
clone_size: .

cdr3_nt: TGTGCCAGCAGCTTAGTCCCCATCACCGGGAGAATGAACAATGAGCAGTTCTTC
cdr3_aa: CASSLVPITGRMNNEQFF
v_call: TRBV7-9
j_call: TRBJ2-1
d_call: .
clone_size: .

cdr3_nt: TGTGCCAGTAAAGAGGGGTTCGACACTGAAGCTTTCTTT
cdr3_aa: CASKEGFDTEAFF
v_call: TRBV19
j_call: TRBJ1-1
d_call: .
clone_size: .

cdr3_nt: TGCGCCAGCAGTGAGGACAGGGAACAGGGTCAGCCCCAGCATTTT
cdr3_aa: CASSEDREQGQPQHF
v_call: TRBV10-2
j_call: TRBJ1-5
d_call: TRBD1
clone_size: .

cdr3_nt: TGCGCCAGCAGTCCTACTAGCGGGTCGACAGATACGCAGTATTTT
cdr3_aa: CASSPTSGSTDTQYF
v_call: TRBV5-1
j_call: TRBJ2-3
d_call: TRBD2
clone_size: .

cdr3_nt: TGCAGTGCTAGTCGGGGGGAAAAACTGTTTTTT
cdr3_aa: CSASRGEKLFF
v_call: TRBV20-1
j_call: TRBJ1-4
d_call: .
clone_size: .

cdr3_nt: TGTGCTAGTGCCCCCGGGACAGGGGGTGAAGCTTTCTTT
cdr3_aa: CASAPGTGGEAFF
v_call: TRBV12-5
j_call: TRBJ1-1
d_call: TRBD1
clone_size: .

cdr3_nt: TGTGCCAGCAACGCGGGACTGGGCTCCTACAATGAGCAGTTCTTC
cdr3_aa: CASNAGLGSYNEQFF
v_call: TRBV6-5
j_call: TRBJ2-1
d_call: .
clone_size: .

cdr3_nt: TGCGCCAGCAGCTTAGCGGGACCCTACAATGAGCAGTTCTTC
cdr3_aa: CASSLAGPYNEQFF
v_call: TRBV5-1
j_call: TRBJ2-1
d_call: TRBD2
clone_size: .

cdr3_nt: TGTGCCAGCAACCCCTCGGGACAGGGGCGCACTGAAGCTTTCTTT
cdr3_aa: CASNPSGQGRTEAFF
v_call: TRBV6-5
j_call: TRBJ1-1
d_call: TRBD1
clone_size: .

cdr3_nt: TGTGCCAGCAGCCCAGGACAGCGGGCCTATGGCTACACCTTC
cdr3_aa: CASSPGQRAYGYTF
v_call: TRBV5-4
j_call: TRBJ1-2
d_call: .
clone_size: .

cdr3_nt: TGTGCCAGCAGTGAATCCCGGGACAGGGGGAACACTGAAGCTTTCTTT
cdr3_aa: CASSESRDRGNTEAFF
v_call: TRBV2
j_call: TRBJ1-1
d_call: TRBD1
clone_size: .

cdr3_nt: TGTGCCAGCAGTTCCTTCCTAGCGGGGGAATCCAATGAGCAGTTCTTC
cdr3_aa: CASSSFLAGESNEQFF
v_call: TRBV27
j_call: TRBJ2-1
d_call: TRBD2
clone_size: .

cdr3_nt: TGTGCCAGCTCATCCGGACCGGGACAGGGAAACACTGAAGCTTTCTTT
cdr3_aa: CASSSGPGQGNTEAFF
v_call: TRBV18
j_call: TRBJ1-1
d_call: TRBD1
clone_size: few

cdr3_nt: TGTGCCAGCAGCTTAGCGGCGTTGGCAGGGGGAAGGATGAACACTGAAGCTTTCTTT
cdr3_aa: CASSLAALAGGRMNTEAFF
v_call: TRBV7-6
j_call: TRBJ1-1
d_call: TRBD1
clone_size: .

cdr3_nt: TGTGCCTGGAGCCGGCAGGGGGAGACCCAGTACTTC
cdr3_aa: CAWSRQGETQYF
v_call: TRBV30
j_call: TRBJ2-5
d_call: .
clone_size: .

cdr3_nt: TGCGCCAGCAGCGGGCGACTAGCGGACACCGGGGAGCTGTTTTTT
cdr3_aa: CASSGRLADTGELFF
v_call: TRBV5-1
j_call: TRBJ2-2
d_call: TRBD2
clone_size: .

cdr3_nt: TGTGCCAGCAGTCCCGCGGGCACATCGATGGTTGGCCAGTACTTC
cdr3_aa: CASSPAGTSMVGQYF
v_call: TRBV11-2
j_call: TRBJ2-5
d_call: .
clone_size: .

cdr3_nt: TGCGCCAGCAGGCCTGGGGGGACGGGGGGGAACACTGAAGCTTTCTTT
cdr3_aa: CASRPGGTGGNTEAFF
v_call: TRBV10-2
j_call: TRBJ1-1
d_call: .
clone_size: .

cdr3_nt: TGTGCCAGCAGACCCACTCTAGGCACAGATACGCAGTATTTT
cdr3_aa: CASRPTLGTDTQYF
v_call: TRBV28
j_call: TRBJ2-3
d_call: .
clone_size: .

cdr3_nt: TGTGCCAGCAGTAGCTGGGCGGGGAACACTGAAGCTTTCTTT
cdr3_aa: CASSSWAGNTEAFF
v_call: TRBV6-5
j_call: TRBJ1-1
d_call: .
clone_size: .

cdr3_nt: TGTGCCAGCAGCCCCCTTCTTCCAAGAGCTGAAGCTTTCTTT
cdr3_aa: CASSPLLPRAEAFF
v_call: TRBV7-9
j_call: TRBJ1-1
d_call: .
clone_size: .

cdr3_nt: TGTGCCAGCAGCTTAGGGGGCCCTGAAGCTTTCTTT
cdr3_aa: CASSLGGPEAFF
v_call: TRBV7-9
j_call: TRBJ1-1
d_call: .
clone_size: once

cdr3_nt: TGCGCCAGCAGCCAAGATTCGGGGCATAATGAAAAACTGTTTTTT
cdr3_aa: CASSQDSGHNEKLFF
v_call: TRBV4-1
j_call: TRBJ1-4
d_call: .
clone_size: .

cdr3_nt: TGTGCCAGTAGTATCGGACTAGCGGGAGGAGGCTACGAGCAGTACTTC
cdr3_aa: CASSIGLAGGGYEQYF
v_call: TRBV19
j_call: TRBJ2-7
d_call: TRBD2
clone_size: .

cdr3_nt: TGTGCCAGCAGCAGCGACAGGCTTCCTACTAGCGGGAGGGGGTACGAGCAGTACTTC
cdr3_aa: CASSSDRLPTSGRGYEQYF
v_call: TRBV7-8
j_call: TRBJ2-7
d_call: TRBD2
clone_size: .

cdr3_nt: TGTGCCAGCAGCTTGGGGCTCACCGGGGAGCTGTTTTTT
cdr3_aa: CASSLGLTGELFF
v_call: TRBV5-4
j_call: TRBJ2-2
d_call: .
clone_size: .

cdr3_nt: TGTGCCAGCAGCTCCCGGGGCCTCGGCGATGAAAAACTGTTTTTT
cdr3_aa: CASSSRGLGDEKLFF
v_call: TRBV5-6
j_call: TRBJ1-4
d_call: .
clone_size: .

cdr3_nt: TGCGCCAGCAGTGACCGGTACACTGAAGCTTTCTTT
cdr3_aa: CASSDRYTEAFF
v_call: TRBV10-1
j_call: TRBJ1-1
d_call: .
clone_size: .

cdr3_nt: TGTGCCAGCTCGGTTGGTCCCAACAATGAGCAGTTCTTC
cdr3_aa: CASSVGPNNEQFF
v_call: TRBV2
j_call: TRBJ2-1
d_call: .
clone_size: once

cdr3_nt: TGTGCCAGCAGCTTGGTTGGGTCTGGGGCCAACGTCCTGACTTTC
cdr3_aa: CASSLVGSGANVLTF
v_call: TRBV5-6
j_call: TRBJ2-6
d_call: .
clone_size: .

cdr3_nt: TGTGCCAGCAGCGGAAACCGGGACCTAAATTCACCCCTCCACTTT
cdr3_aa: CASSGNRDLNSPLHF
v_call: TRBV5-4
j_call: TRBJ1-6
d_call: .
clone_size: .

cdr3_nt: TGTGCCTGGAGTGTTGGGCCTGAAGCTTTCTTT
cdr3_aa: CAWSVGPEAFF
v_call: TRBV30
j_call: TRBJ1-1
d_call: .
clone_size: .

cdr3_nt: TGTGCCAGTCTTGAAAACGGGACACCGAATCAGCCCCAGCATTTT
cdr3_aa: CASLENGTPNQPQHF
v_call: TRBV19
j_call: TRBJ1-5
d_call: .
clone_size: .

cdr3_nt: TGTGCCAGCAGCTTAGGGGTAGCTACGCAGTATTTT
cdr3_aa: CASSLGVATQYF
v_call: TRBV7-2
j_call: TRBJ2-3
d_call: .
clone_size: .

cdr3_nt: TGTGCCAGCAGCCAAGATGAGGAGGACACAAACTATGGCTACACCTTC
cdr3_aa: CASSQDEEDTNYGYTF
v_call: TRBV3-1/TRBV3-2
j_call: TRBJ1-2
d_call: .
clone_size: few

cdr3_nt: TGTGCCAGCAGCCAAGTAAGCAGGGGGAATCAGCCCCAGCATTTT
cdr3_aa: CASSQVSRGNQPQHF
v_call: TRBV4-2
j_call: TRBJ1-5
d_call: TRBD1
clone_size: .

cdr3_nt: TGTGCCAGCAGCTCCGAGGGACAGCAAGAGACCCAGTACTTC
cdr3_aa: CASSSEGQQETQYF
v_call: TRBV5-8
j_call: TRBJ2-5
d_call: TRBD1
clone_size: .

cdr3_nt: TGTGCCAGCAGCTTATTGAGCGGGAGCGGGAATGAGCAGTTCTTC
cdr3_aa: CASSLLSGSGNEQFF
v_call: TRBV7-9
j_call: TRBJ2-1
d_call: TRBD2
clone_size: .

cdr3_nt: TGTGCCAGCAGTTACTCTGCAGGGGGTGAGCAGTACTTC
cdr3_aa: CASSYSAGGEQYF
v_call: TRBV6-5
j_call: TRBJ2-7
d_call: TRBD1
clone_size: .

cdr3_nt: TGTGCCAGCAGTTTCATCCAGCGATATAGCAATCAGCCCCAGCATTTT
cdr3_aa: CASSFIQRYSNQPQHF
v_call: TRBV28
j_call: TRBJ1-5
d_call: .
clone_size: .

cdr3_nt: TGTGCCAGCTCACCACTGACTAGCCCCTACAATGAGCAGTTCTTC
cdr3_aa: CASSPLTSPYNEQFF
v_call: TRBV18
j_call: TRBJ2-1
d_call: TRBD2
clone_size: .

cdr3_nt: TGTGCCAGCAGCTCCGATAGCGGGAGGGCCCAGAATGAGCAGTTCTTC
cdr3_aa: CASSSDSGRAQNEQFF
v_call: TRBV9
j_call: TRBJ2-1
d_call: TRBD2
clone_size: once

cdr3_nt: TGCGCCAGCAGCCCCACCTCGGTAGGAGAAAAACTGTTTTTT
cdr3_aa: CASSPTSVGEKLFF
v_call: TRBV5-1
j_call: TRBJ1-4
d_call: .
clone_size: .

cdr3_nt: TGTGCCAGCAGCCACCAGGCGGAAGGTGAGCAGTTCTTC
cdr3_aa: CASSHQAEGEQFF
v_call: TRBV7-8
j_call: TRBJ2-1
d_call: .
clone_size: few

cdr3_nt: TGTGCCAGCAGCCCAACTAAATCCAGGAACACTGAAGCTTTCTTT
cdr3_aa: CASSPTKSRNTEAFF
v_call: TRBV5-6
j_call: TRBJ1-1
d_call: .
clone_size: once